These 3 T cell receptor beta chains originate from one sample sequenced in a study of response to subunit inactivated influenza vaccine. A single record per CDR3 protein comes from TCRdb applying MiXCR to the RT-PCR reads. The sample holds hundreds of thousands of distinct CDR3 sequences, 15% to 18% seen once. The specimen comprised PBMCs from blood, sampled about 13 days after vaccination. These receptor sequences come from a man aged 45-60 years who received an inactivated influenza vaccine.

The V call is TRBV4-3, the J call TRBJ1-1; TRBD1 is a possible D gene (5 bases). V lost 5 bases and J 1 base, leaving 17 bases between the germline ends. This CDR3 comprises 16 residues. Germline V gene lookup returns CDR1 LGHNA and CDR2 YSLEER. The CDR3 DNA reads TGCGCCAGCAGCTACCAAGGGCGGGGCGAGAACACTGAAGCTTTCTTT. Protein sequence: CASSYQGRGENTEAFF.

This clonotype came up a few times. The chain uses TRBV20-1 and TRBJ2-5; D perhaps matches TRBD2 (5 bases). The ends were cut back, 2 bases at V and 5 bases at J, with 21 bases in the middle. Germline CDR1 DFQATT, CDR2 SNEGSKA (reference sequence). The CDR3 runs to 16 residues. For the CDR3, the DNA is TGCAGTGCTAGAATGGTCGGATCGGGGTCTGAGGAGACCCAGTACTTC. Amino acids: CSARMVGSGSEETQYF.

CDR3: CASSLWGGNYEQYF. CDR3 DNA sequence: TGTGCCAGCAGTTTGTGGGGGGGGAACTACGAGCAGTACTTC. This chain joins TRBV12-3 or TRBV12-4 and TRBJ2-7; 7 bases are shared with TRBD2. The CDR3 contains 14 residues. The J segment lost 3 bases and the V segment lost 3 bases, leaving 5 bases of the junction unmatched.